This T cell receptor (beta chain) was sequenced in a study of blood T cell repertoires in COVID-19. Background on the study: There were acute and convalescent COVID-19 samples, and they came from the United States, Italy and Spain.

Patients at the Seattle site were enrolled during active infection and followed longitudinally. From germline, CDR1 is SGHRS and CDR2 YFSETQ. With 4 bases clipped from V and 3 bases from J, the junction kept 11 bases outside the gene matches. The CDR3 is 16 residues long. In the original processing: How many nucleated cells were present was estimated from reference gene primer amplification. The protocol was immunoSEQ multiplex PCR, while the TCRdb copy is restricted to in-frame clones and leaves out a portion. That table furnishes V, J and clone size, whereas the DNA furnished D and trimming. The sample has about 160,000 clones, roughly 90% seen once.

The receptor was isolated from a man aged 30-40 years with COVID-19, enrolled during active disease. Sequencing was carried out using peripheral blood. The chain uses TRBV5-1 and TRBJ1-1, with 8 bases fitting TRBD1. The DNA of the CDR3 is TGCGCCAGCAGCCGACGACAGGGGAGGAGAGACACTGAAGCTTTCTTT. Its translation: CASSRRQGRRDTEAFF.